Listed below are T cell receptor beta chains from one sample, sequenced in a study of siplizumab effects on memory and regulatory T cells. The data were produced by immunoSEQ multiplex PCR, yet TCRdb's version contains in-frame clones alone and is incomplete. This table holds tens of thousands of clones, about 97% found once. The sample was naive CD4+ T cells sorted from blood. The origin of the receptors is a human donor in good health. CDR3s include the opening cysteine and the closing phenylalanine or tryptophan. A D gene is named only where the DNA matches it firmly.

d_call	j_call	v_call	cdr3_aa	cdr3_nt
-	TRBJ2-1	TRBV10-2	CASSEKQGLSNEQFF	TGCGCCAGCAGTGAGAAACAGGGACTTTCCAATGAGCAGTTCTTC
-	TRBJ1-2	TRBV19	CASSIDSNYGYTF	TGTGCCAGTAGTATCGACTCTAACTATGGCTACACCTTC
-	TRBJ1-1	TRBV4-1	CASSHPPGTMNTEAFF	TGCGCCAGCAGCCACCCCCCCGGGACCATGAACACTGAAGCTTTCTTT
-	TRBJ1-2	TRBV4-1	CASSQAGTSRHYGYTF	TGCGCCAGCAGCCAAGCTGGGACAAGCCGCCACTATGGCTACACCTTC
-	TRBJ2-7	TRBV7-2	CASSRGPLTYEQYF	TGTGCCAGCAGTCGGGGACCTCTCACCTACGAGCAGTACTTC
-	TRBJ1-4	TRBV6-5	CASSRAPGRGKLFF	TGTGCCAGCAGTAGGGCCCCCGGTCGTGGAAAACTGTTTTTT
-	TRBJ2-1	TRBV12-5	CATEAGSSYNEQFF	TGTGCTACAGAGGCGGGGAGCTCCTACAATGAGCAGTTCTTC
TRBD2	TRBJ2-2	TRBV19	CATRTSGKTGELFF	TGTGCCACCCGGACTAGCGGGAAGACCGGGGAGCTGTTTTTT
-	TRBJ1-1	TRBV6-5	CASSPRRGNTEAFF	TGTGCCAGCAGCCCTCGTAGAGGCAACACTGAAGCTTTCTTT
-	TRBJ1-5	TRBV30	CAWSRSGGNQPQHF	TGTGCCTGGAGTCGATCAGGAGGCAATCAGCCCCAGCATTTT
-	TRBJ2-7	TRBV5-8	CASSLHLYEQYF	TGTGCCAGCAGCTTGCACCTCTACGAGCAGTACTTC
TRBD2	TRBJ2-4	TRBV15	CATSRDGSGNYIQYF	TGTGCCACCAGCAGAGATGGTAGCGGGAACTACATTCAGTACTTC
-	TRBJ2-3	TRBV18	CASSPLIAATDTQYF	TGTGCCAGCTCACCACTTATCGCCGCGACAGATACGCAGTATTTT